Below are 27 T cell receptor beta chains sequenced from a single sample in a study of T cell responses to AZD1222 COVID-19 vaccine (dated by TCRdb to about 2021). Libraries were built with the immunoSEQ multiplex PCR assay. This is the immuneACCESS table as TCRdb keeps it, with only in-frame sequences that have V and J called. A part of the clones is gone; compared with another copy, unresolved V genes explain less than half, and the rest is unexplained. Recorded for this sample are 110,000 to 150,000 clones; around 92% of them occurred a single time. The ten most abundant clones make up about 3.5% of the sample. Taken with the paper, the label for time point translates to: about 28 days (+/-7) after the second vaccine dose. The sequences come from peripheral blood, collected 28 days after the second AZD1222 dose. The receptors shown here come from an adult who received the AZD1222 COVID-19 vaccine.

The chain combines TRBV27 with TRBJ2-7; tentatively, D is TRBD1 or TRBD2 (6 bases each). Trimming pared 2 bases from V and 4 bases from J, leaving 15 bases between. Germline CDR1 and CDR2: MNHEY and SMNVEV (reference sequence). The CDR3 totals 15 residues. The chain's CDR3 is CASSLTGAGVYEQYF. CDR3 nucleotides: TGTGCCAGCAGTTTAACGGGGGCAGGTGTATACGAGCAGTACTTC.

V is TRBV18 and J is TRBJ1-2; D remains ambiguous. The CDR3 extends over 14 amino acids. CDR1 KGHSH and CDR2 LQKENI come from the germline V gene. Trimming removed 2 bases from V and 4 bases from J, with 11 bases in between. The DNA of the CDR3 is TGTGCCAGCTCACCAGCGAGGGATTTCTATGGCTACACCTTC. Its translation: CASSPARDFYGYTF.

The chain is built from TRBV30 and TRBJ2-5; 12 bases map to TRBD1. This CDR3 has 15 amino acids. V gave up 5 bases and J gave up 5 bases; unmatched junction bases: 9. Germline CDR1 GTSNPN, CDR2 SVGIG (reference sequence). The CDR3 nucleotides are TGTGCCTGGGGTTCCGGGACAGGGGGCCGGGAGACCCAGTACTTC. Encoded protein: CAWGSGTGGRETQYF.

V and J are TRBV11-2 and TRBJ2-6, with D unresolved. Trimming cost V 4 bases and J 0 bases, with 13 bases left between them. This CDR3 contains 17 residues. Germline-derived CDR1 and CDR2 are SGHAT and FQNNGV. The DNA of the CDR3 is TGTGCCAGCAGCTCATACAGAATTGCCTCTGGGGCCAACGTCCTGACTTTC. It yields the protein CASSSYRIASGANVLTF.

The genes are TRBV28 and TRBJ1-3; D call uncertain. V lost 3 bases and J lost 2, with 8 bases in between. This CDR3 has 14 amino acids. Germline CDR1 MDHEN, CDR2 SYDVKM. The CDR3 DNA is TGTGCCAGCAGTTTCAATGGCGCTGGAAACACCATATATTTT. It encodes CASSFNGAGNTIYF.

The V and J genes are TRBV9 and TRBJ2-5; D gene unclear. V was shortened by 4 bases and J by 5 bases, with 12 bases between the two germline ends. Germline V CDR1 and CDR2: SGDLS, YYNGEE. The CDR3 length is 13 residues. The CDR3 DNA reads as TGTGCCAGCAGCTCCTATACCGGGGAGACCCAGTACTTC. Its protein product is CASSSYTGETQYF.

The V gene is TRBV5-4, the J gene TRBJ1-2; perhaps TRBD1 as D (5 bases). Germline V lookup: CDR1 SGHNT, CDR2 YYREEE (reference sequence). Trimming removed 0 bases at V and 0 bases at J, with 9 bases between. The CDR3 contains 15 residues. CDR3 region: CASSLGQSANYGYTF. CDR3 DNA: TGTGCCAGCAGCTTGGGACAGTCGGCTAACTATGGCTACACCTTC.

This chain uses TRBV29-1 with TRBJ1-2, with 10 bases that match TRBD1. There are 13 residues in the CDR3. CDR1 and CDR2 from the germline V gene are SQVTM and ANQGSEA. Trimming at V came to 4 bases and at J to 7 bases, leaving 6 bases not matched to a gene. The CDR3 sequence is CSVAGTGVPGYTF. The CDR3 DNA reads as TGCAGCGTTGCCGGGACAGGGGTTCCTGGCTACACCTTC.

The chain employs TRBV5-1 and TRBJ2-2, with D unclear. V was shortened by 5 bases and J by 1 base, with 12 bases between the two germline ends. The CDR3 runs 15 residues. Germline V gene lookup returns CDR1 SGHRS and CDR2 YFSETQ. As DNA, the CDR3 is TGCGCCAGCAGGTCAGCTGGAGTGAACACCGGGGAGCTGTTTTTT. Translated: CASRSAGVNTGELFF.

This chain links TRBV24-1 with TRBJ2-3; D is uncertain. The V and J ends lost 4 bases and 2 bases respectively, with 3 bases between them. Germline lookup yields CDR1 KGHDR and CDR2 SFDVKD. CDR3 length equals 12 residues. CDR3 loop: CATSDPTDTQYF. Here the CDR3 DNA reads TGTGCCACCAGTGACCCCACAGATACGCAGTATTTT.

The rearrangement links TRBV7-2 to TRBJ2-7; D might be TRBD2 (6 bases). V shed 0 bases and J shed 7 bases, with 19 bases lying between them. The CDR3 consists of 16 residues. Germline-derived CDR1 and CDR2 are SGHTA and FQGNSA. CDR3 in amino acids: CASSLAPGLQRLEQYF. In nucleotides, the CDR3 is TGTGCCAGCAGCTTAGCACCGGGACTCCAACGCCTGGAGCAGTACTTC.

This rearrangement joins TRBV7-9 to TRBJ1-2, with 9 bases lining up with TRBD1. The CDR3 extends over 16 amino acids. Germline V gene sequence: CDR1 SEHNR, CDR2 FQNEAQ (reference sequence). V lost 3 bases, J lost 8 bases, and 13 bases stayed unmatched. The CDR3 reads CASSLDRDRVIKGYTF. The DNA for the CDR3 is TGTGCCAGCAGCTTGGACCGGGACAGGGTAATTAAGGGCTACACCTTC.

The chain combines TRBV5-5 with TRBJ2-5; TRBD2 matches 12 bases. Germline V CDR1 and CDR2: SGHKS, YYEKEE (reference sequence). V shed 2 bases and J 2 bases; nucleotides not matched to a gene: 16. This CDR3 region has 20 residues. CDR3 amino acids: CASSLRPSGRAGAVQETQYF. The CDR3 DNA follows: TGTGCCAGCAGCTTACGGCCTAGCGGGAGGGCGGGAGCAGTTCAAGAGACCCAGTACTTC.

J is TRBJ2-1 and V is TRBV5-4, with TRBD2 identical over 10 bases. The CDR3 length is 16 residues. Germline V gives CDR1 SGHNT, CDR2 YYREEE (reference sequence). J lost 6 bases, V lost 4 bases, and 10 bases had no gene match. CDR3 nucleotides: TGTGCCAGCAGCACGCCGGGACTAGCGCCGATCAATGAGCAGTTCTTC. It codes for CASSTPGLAPINEQFF.

The V and J genes are TRBV11-2 and TRBJ2-3, with D hard to call. CDR1 and CDR2 (germline): SGHAT, FQNNGV. CDR3 size: 15 residues. Trimming pared 4 bases from V and 1 base from J, leaving 12 bases between. The CDR3 DNA reads as TGTGCCAGCAGCTCAATATCTATGGGCACAGATACGCAGTATTTT. Translated, it gives CASSSISMGTDTQYF.

The V gene is TRBV29-1, the J gene TRBJ2-1; possible D gene TRBD1, 5 bases. The V and J ends lost 5 bases and 5 bases respectively, with 16 bases between them. The CDR3 consists of 14 residues. CDR1 is SQVTM, CDR2 ANQGSEA, per germline. The CDR3 loop reads CSVLWGWMDNEQFF. The CDR3, as DNA: TGCAGCGTTCTGTGGGGCTGGATGGACAATGAGCAGTTCTTC.

This clone has just one count. This chain joins TRBV7-2 and TRBJ2-7; 8 bases are a match to TRBD2. Germline assignment: CDR1 SGHTA and CDR2 FQGNSA. With 6 bases clipped from V and 7 bases from J, the junction kept 5 bases outside the gene matches. The CDR3 is made up of 12 amino acids. Here the CDR3 DNA reads TGTGCCAGCAGTTACGCGGGGGGTGAGCAGTACTTC. Protein sequence: CASSYAGGEQYF.

The sample holds one count of this clone. The rearrangement links TRBV5-1 to TRBJ1-1, with D unclear. V gave up 1 base and J gave up 0 bases, with 13 bases separating them. This CDR3 contains 16 residues. Germline loops: CDR1 SGHRS, CDR2 YFSETQ. The CDR3 region has the DNA TGCGCCAGCAGCTTGAGGGTTGGGAGTGTGAACACTGAAGCTTTCTTT. Amino acids: CASSLRVGSVNTEAFF.

V gene TRBV19 combines with J gene TRBJ2-3; D might be TRBD2 (7 bases). The germline V gene encodes CDR1 LNHDA and CDR2 SQIVND (reference sequence). The CDR3 has 16 amino acids. The ends were cut back, 3 bases at V and 1 base at J, with 14 bases in the middle. CDR3 region: CASSIRTRGGTDTQYF. DNA of the CDR3: TGTGCCAGTAGTATCCGGACTAGGGGGGGCACAGATACGCAGTATTTT.

CDR3 region: CASSVEGGQETQYF. The CDR3, as DNA: TGTGCCAGCAGCGTAGAGGGGGGGCAAGAGACCCAGTACTTC. The gene calls are TRBV9 and TRBJ2-5; weak D call: TRBD2 (7 bases). Germline V gives CDR1 SGDLS, CDR2 YYNGEE. V gave up 0 bases and J gave up 2 bases, with 8 bases separating them. CDR3 length equals 14 residues.

The V call is TRBV6-6, the J call TRBJ2-7; D is unresolved. The V gene lost 5 bases and the J gene lost 9 bases, with 14 bases spanning the gap. Germline assignment: CDR1 MNHNY and CDR2 SVGAGI (reference sequence). CDR3 length: 12 amino acids. As DNA, the CDR3 is TGTGCCAGCAGTCGCCAGCCAGGACCGCAGTACTTC. Translation gives CASSRQPGPQYF.

The V and J genes are TRBV3-1 (or the pseudogene TRBV3-2) and TRBJ2-1; D is unclear. The CDR3 runs to 15 residues. CDR1 LGHDT and CDR2 YNNKEL come from the germline V gene (reference sequence). Trimming removed 1 base from V and 6 bases from J, with 13 bases in between. CDR3 DNA: TGTGCCAGCAGCCAAGTTCCACAGTTGGCCAATGAGCAGTTCTTC. Amino acids: CASSQVPQLANEQFF.

The CDR3 sequence: CASSLVPDTQYF. The CDR3 nucleotides read TGTGCCAGCAGCTTAGTTCCAGATACGCAGTATTTT. The V and J genes are TRBV11-3 and TRBJ2-3; D is uncertain. The V end lost 1 base, the J end lost 4 bases, and 3 bases lay between the germline ends. This CDR3 comprises 12 residues. Germline V gene sequence: CDR1 SGHNT, CDR2 YENEEA.

The chain uses TRBV20-1 and TRBJ1-1; no firm D call. In germline, CDR1 is DFQATT, CDR2 SNEGSKA (reference sequence). The length of the CDR3 is 10 residues. V gave up 2 bases and J gave up 7 bases, with 5 bases separating them. The CDR3 coding sequence is TGCAGTGCTAGACGGGATGAAGCTTTCTTT. Translating gives CSARRDEAFF.

This clone was seen once. J is TRBJ2-1 and V is TRBV7-2, with D unclear. V was cut by 1 base and J by 11 bases, with 9 bases left in between. The CDR3 totals 12 residues. The germline gives CDR1 SGHTA, CDR2 FQGNSA. CDR3 in DNA: TGTGCCAGCAGCTTAGACACGGGCCAGCAGTTCTTC. Translation gives CASSLDTGQQFF.

This sequence joins TRBV6-5 and TRBJ1-3, with 7 positions matching TRBD1. The CDR3 covers 13 residues. After removal of 6 bases from V and 3 bases from J, the junction contained 2 bases not matched to a gene. Germline values: CDR1 MNHEY, CDR2 SVGAGI. CDR3 nucleotide sequence: TGTGCCAGCAGGACAGGGTTTGGAAACACCATATATTTT. Its protein is CASRTGFGNTIYF.

This chain connects TRBV3-1 (or the pseudogene TRBV3-2) to TRBJ2-2, with D unresolved. The CDR3 consists of 13 residues. V was pared by 7 bases and J by 7 bases, with 13 bases between. The germline V gene has CDR1 LGHDT and CDR2 YNNKEL (reference sequence). The CDR3 sequence is CASKGEPGGELFF. The CDR3 DNA reads TGTGCCAGCAAAGGAGAGCCTGGCGGGGAGCTGTTTTTT.